Presented here are 21 T cell receptor beta chains from one specimen sequenced in a study of cytomegalovirus exposure and HLA in healthy donors. Vbeta (60) and Jbeta (13) primers were used in the PCR. TCRdb keeps only in-frame clones here, not all; method: immunoSEQ multiplex PCR. The repertoire holds 170,000 or so clones, with roughly 77% as singletons. Source material: PBMCs. These TCRs come from a woman between 45 and 60 years old in good health and CMV-seropositive.

The rearrangement links TRBV4-2 to TRBJ2-5; D remains unclear. The CDR3 length is 17 residues. CDR1 and CDR2 from the germline V gene are LGHNA and YNFKEQ. Trimming pared 0 bases from V and 1 base from J, leaving 15 bases between. The DNA for the CDR3 is TGTGCCAGCAGCCAAGAAGGTGGATCGAGGCTCCAAGAGACCCAGTACTTC. Its translation: CASSQEGGSRLQETQYF.

The rearrangement joins TRBV5-4 to TRBJ1-2; a weak D match, TRBD1 (6 bases). The CDR3 consists of 14 residues. The ends were cut back, 5 bases at V and 8 bases at J, with 19 bases in the middle. The germline V gene has CDR1 SGHNT and CDR2 YYREEE (reference sequence). CDR3 residues: CASSWDILTLGYTF. The CDR3 coding sequence is TGTGCCAGCAGTTGGGACATCTTGACATTGGGCTACACCTTC. The whole variable domain, filled in from reference TRBV5-4 and TRBJ1-2, reads ETGVTQSPTHLIKTRGQQVTLRCSSQSGHNTVSWYQQALGQGPQFIFQYYREEENGRGNFPPRFSGLQFPNYSSELNVNALELDDSALYLCASSWDILTLGYTFGSGTRLTVV.

The chain carries TRBV28 and TRBJ1-4, with D uncertain. CDR3 length: 16 amino acids. CDR1 MDHEN and CDR2 SYDVKM come from the germline V gene. V lost 7 bases to trimming and J lost 10 bases, with 25 bases between them. CDR3 sequence reads: CASTRSTGFKAGKLFF. CDR3 sequence (DNA): TGTGCCAGCACCCGATCGACGGGGTTTAAAGCGGGAAAACTGTTTTTT.

V usage is TRBV28 and J usage is TRBJ1-2; D is perhaps TRBD1 (5 bases). In germline, CDR1 is MDHEN, CDR2 SYDVKM. The CDR3 has 14 amino acids. V was trimmed by 4 bases and J by 4 bases, leaving 13 bases between them. CDR3 sequence (DNA): TGTGCCAGCAGTTGGGGGACCGGGAGCTATGGCTACACCTTC. Translated: CASSWGTGSYGYTF.

The chain is built from TRBV25-1 and TRBJ2-4; 11 positions agree with TRBD2. J gave up 8 bases and V 3 bases, and 6 bases lay outside the gene matches. The germline V gene has CDR1 MGHDK and CDR2 SYGVNS. The CDR3 is 15 residues long. The CDR3 coding sequence is TGTGCCAGCAGTGACCCCGGGACTAGCGGCGACATTCAGTACTTC. Translated: CASSDPGTSGDIQYF.

The CDR3 sequence is CASSLSVGGDEKLFF. CDR3 nucleotides: TGCGCCAGCAGCTTGTCAGTCGGGGGGGATGAAAAACTGTTTTTT. The chain is built from TRBV5-1 and TRBJ1-4, with D maybe TRBD1 (5 bases). V was clipped by 1 base and J by 6 bases, with 13 bases between them. The CDR3 extends over 15 amino acids. CDR1 is SGHRS, CDR2 YFSETQ, per germline.

The gene calls are TRBV5-1 and TRBJ1-4; TRBD1 is a possible D gene (5 bases). The CDR3 loop spans 13 amino acids. Per the germline V gene, CDR1 is SGHRS and CDR2 is YFSETQ. V lost 0 bases to trimming and J lost 11 bases, with 11 bases between them. CDR3 amino acids: CASSLEQGVKLFF. CDR3 sequence (DNA): TGCGCCAGCAGCTTGGAGCAGGGCGTCAAACTGTTTTTT. The complete variable domain, with remaining parts taken from reference TRBV5-1 and TRBJ1-4, reads KAGVTQTPRYLIKTRGQQVTLSCSPISGHRSVSWYQQTPGQGLQFLFEYFSETQRNKGNFPGRFSGRQFSNSRSEMNVSTLELGDSALYLCASSLEQGVKLFFGSGTQLSVL.

The chain couples TRBV27 to TRBJ2-7, with 7 bases lining up with TRBD1. Germline assignment: CDR1 MNHEY and CDR2 SMNVEV (reference sequence). This CDR3 is 15 amino acids long. After removal of 5 bases from V and 2 bases from J, the junction contained 9 bases not matched to a gene. CDR3 DNA: TGTGCCAGCAGTCCCCGACAGGGTCTAGCCTACGAGCAGTACTTC. It yields the protein CASSPRQGLAYEQYF.

In this sample, this clone turned up a few times. The junction differs from germline at one of its ends, possibly a read error. The CDR3 protein is CASSFGLAGGPYARVF. CDR3 in DNA: TGTGCCAGCAGCTTCGGACTAGCGGGAGGTCCCTACGCTCGGGTCTTC. The chain has TRBV11-2 and TRBJ2-1; 14 positions match TRBD2. Germline CDR1 and CDR2: SGHAT and FQNNGV. The CDR3 spans 16 residues.

The rearrangement joins TRBV28 to TRBJ2-1, with 8 bases that match TRBD1. V gave up 3 bases and J gave up 4 bases; unmatched junction bases: 5. Germline-derived CDR1 and CDR2 are MDHEN and SYDVKM. The length of the CDR3 is 15 residues. The CDR3 bases are TGTGCCAGCAGTTTGACAGGGGAGTATTACAATGAGCAGTTCTTC. Protein: CASSLTGEYYNEQFF.

Only a few counts were recorded for this clone. The chain has TRBV28 and TRBJ1-1, with a weak D call TRBD1 (6 bases). Trimming removed 5 bases at V and 4 bases at J, with 11 bases between. The CDR3 has 13 residues. Germline CDR1 MDHEN, CDR2 SYDVKM. The CDR3 DNA sequence: TGTGCCAGCAGTACACAGGGTTTCACTGAAGCTTTCTTT. It specifies CASSTQGFTEAFF.

A single count supports this clone. This chain links TRBV27 with TRBJ2-3; weak D call: TRBD1 (5 bases). This CDR3 contains 14 residues. Germline-derived CDR1 and CDR2 are MNHEY and SMNVEV (reference sequence). Trimming cost V 1 base and J 0 bases, with 5 bases left between them. DNA of the CDR3: TGTGCCAGCAGTTTATGGGGCAGCACAGATACGCAGTATTTT. Amino acids: CASSLWGSTDTQYF.

The V and J genes are TRBV5-1 and TRBJ2-7, with a weak D call TRBD1 (6 bases). Germline loops: CDR1 SGHRS, CDR2 YFSETQ. V was shortened by 0 bases and J by 5 bases, with 15 bases between the two germline ends. The CDR3 has 15 amino acids. CDR3 amino acids: CASSLGQDILHEQYF. The CDR3 DNA sequence: TGCGCCAGCAGCTTGGGACAGGATATACTCCACGAGCAGTACTTC.

The rearrangement joins TRBV5-5 to TRBJ2-7; D is possibly TRBD2 (6 bases). Germline V CDR1 and CDR2: SGHKS, YYEKEE (reference sequence). V lost 5 bases and J 2 bases, leaving 17 bases between the germline ends. This CDR3 region has 15 residues. In DNA, the CDR3 is TGTGCCAGCAGAATTGGCTGGGGGGAGACCTACGAGCAGTACTTC. Its protein product is CASRIGWGETYEQYF.

The V and J genes are TRBV5-4 and TRBJ1-5, with 7 bases lining up with TRBD1. Germline CDR1 is SGHNT and CDR2 is YYREEE (reference sequence). The length of the CDR3 is 14 residues. The J segment lost 5 bases and the V segment lost 0 bases, leaving 2 bases of the junction unmatched. The CDR3 loop reads CASSLGQGDQPQHF. The DNA of the CDR3 is TGTGCCAGCAGCTTGGGCCAGGGGGATCAGCCCCAGCATTTT.

A word on this clone: Compared with germline, one end of the junction differs, possibly owing to a read error. The V call is TRBV5-4, the J call TRBJ1-3; a possible D gene is TRBD1 (5 bases). The CDR3 loop spans 14 amino acids. Germline V gives CDR1 SGHNT, CDR2 YYREEE (reference sequence). The CDR3 loop reads CARSPDQGYNTIYF. Here the CDR3 DNA reads TGTGCCCGCAGCCCGGACCAGGGTTATAACACCATATATTTT. The complete variable domain, with remaining parts taken from reference TRBV5-4 and TRBJ1-3, reads ETGVTQSPTHLIKTRGQQVTLRCSSQSGHNTVSWYQQALGQGPQFIFQYYREEENGRGNFPPRFSGLQFPNYSSELNVNALELDDSALYLCARSPDQGYNTIYFGEGSWLTVV.

About this clone: One end of the junction does not line up with germline, which may come from a read error. The chain joins TRBV27 to TRBJ1-5, with a weak D call TRBD1 (6 bases). CDR3 size: 15 residues. Looked up from germline, CDR1 is MNHEY and CDR2 is SMNVEV (reference sequence). CDR3 in amino acids: CASSLSGHNNQPQHF. For the CDR3, the DNA is TGTGCCAGCAGTCTATCGGGACACAACAATCAGCCCCAGCATTTT.

The rearrangement links TRBV19 to TRBJ1-1; 9 nucleotides match TRBD1. Germline V gives CDR1 LNHDA, CDR2 SQIVND (reference sequence). V gave up 6 bases and J gave up 5 bases; unmatched junction bases: 4. This CDR3 is built from 13 residues. The CDR3 loop is CASSIQGATEAFF. In nucleotides, the CDR3 is TGTGCCAGTAGCATACAGGGGGCAACTGAAGCTTTCTTT. The full variable domain, rest sourced from reference TRBV19 and TRBJ1-1, is DGGITQSPKYLFRKEGQNVTLSCEQNLNHDAMYWYRQDPGQGLRLIYYSQIVNDFQKGDIAEGYSVSREKKESFPLTVTSAQKNPTAFYLCASSIQGATEAFFGQGTRLTVV.

V gene TRBV25-1 combines with J gene TRBJ1-2; 9 bases fit TRBD1. There are 13 residues in the CDR3. Germline CDR1 is MGHDK and CDR2 is SYGVNS. V trimming: 6 bases; J trimming: 4 bases; junction bases outside the gene matches: 3. CDR3 DNA sequence: TGTGCCAGCAGGACAGGGGGAACCTATGGCTACACCTTC. Its protein product is CASRTGGTYGYTF.

The chain combines TRBV6-6 with TRBJ1-2; a possible D gene is TRBD1 (5 bases). The length of the CDR3 is 13 residues. Germline V gene lookup returns CDR1 MNHNY and CDR2 SVGAGI (reference sequence). The V and J ends lost 5 bases and 4 bases respectively, with 11 bases between them. The CDR3 reads CASSPDSAYGYTF. CDR3 sequence (DNA): TGTGCCAGCAGTCCCGACAGCGCCTATGGCTACACCTTC.

J is TRBJ2-7 and V is TRBV7-2, with TRBD2 matching 8 bases. The germline gives CDR1 SGHTA, CDR2 FQGNSA. CDR3 length equals 15 residues. The junction had 14 bases not matched to a gene; V was cut back by 6 bases and J by 7 bases. The CDR3 protein is CASRTAGGFPGEQYF. The CDR3 nucleotides read TGTGCCAGCAGGACCGCGGGGGGTTTCCCGGGGGAGCAGTACTTC.